This T cell receptor (beta chain) was captured by sequencing in a study of T cells in tumors after PD-1 blockade. As for the study in general: Mean per blood sample: 90,000 to 120,000 templates (about 23,000-257,772), 36,536 unique clonotypes. Study-level findings and limits: Roughly 40% of tumor TCR clonotypes were also found in blood.

Profiled with immunoSEQ multiplex PCR; TCRdb holds only in-frame clones, not every one. The sample lists approximately 47,000 clones; more than 60% were seen once. Notes on this clone: Its antigen remains unknown. The junction differs from germline at one of its ends, possibly a read error.

The CDR3 covers 14 residues. CDR1 is LGHDT, CDR2 YNNKEL, per germline (reference sequence). The input for sequencing was PBMCs, taken before anti-PD-1 therapy. The sequence derives from a human donor with advanced basal cell or squamous cell carcinoma (not recorded which). This chain links TRBV3-1 (or the pseudogene TRBV3-2) with TRBJ2-5, with D perhaps being TRBD1 or TRBD2 (6 bases each). CDR3 protein: CASSQMGGQEAQYF. The DNA for the CDR3 is TGTGCCAGCAGCCAGATGGGGGGCCAAGAGGCCCAGTACTTC.